This TCR beta chain was recorded in a study of a mutant IDH1 vaccine in newly diagnosed glioma. For the study at large: Treated patients showed a male proportion of 62.5%, a female proportion of about 40%, and a mean age of around 40 years. Patients arrived already treated with radiotherapy, temozolomide, or both, most having had both.

Assay used: immunoSEQ multiplex PCR; TCRdb lists only in-frame clones, some missing. The top ten clones hold roughly 7.1% of a sample with around 87,000 clones, approximately 83% of them seen once. Germline values: CDR1 SGHDN, CDR2 FVKESK. This CDR3 has 12 residues. V lost 4 bases to trimming and J lost 12 bases; unmatched junction nucleotides: 8. Time point in this sample: baseline, week 1 (first vaccination visit). Treatment specified: pre-vaccination baseline after standard-of-care therapy. In every donor, the tumor was a new WHO grade 3 or 4 IDH1-mutant, ATRX-lost astrocytoma. This TCR was sampled from a woman aged 45-60 years with glioma. The chain employs TRBV14 and TRBJ1-1, with 7 bases matching TRBD1. The sample was PBMCs, taken from a glioma patient treated with radiotherapy, temozolomide or both. In DNA form, the CDR3 reads TGTGCCAGCAGCCCCCTGATGGGACAGTCTTTCTTT. It yields the protein CASSPLMGQSFF.